A selection of T cell receptor beta chains follows, all from one sample in a study of T cells in Graves' hyperthyroidism and ophthalmopathy. Via MiXCR, TCRdb re-called the multiplex PCR reads, giving one row per CDR3 protein. The repertoire holds about 98,000 distinct CDR3 sequences, with approximately 40% as singletons. The source material was peripheral blood or thyroid tissue (not recorded which). These receptors were collected from a woman aged 25 to 39 with Graves' hyperthyroidism. Both conserved end residues are part of each CDR3. Fields, in order: J gene, V gene, clone size, CDR3 length, D gene, CDR3 DNA, CDR3 protein. D genes are given only for firm matches. Expanded clones get a size class; other rows say once, few or many, or leave the size out.

J: TRBJ2-5; V: TRBV5-1; size: many; length: 14; D: -; DNA: TGCGCCAGCAGCTTGGGACAGCTCAAAGAGACCCAGTACTTC; CDR3: CASSLGQLKETQYF
J: TRBJ1-2; V: TRBV2; size: many; length: 11; D: -; DNA: TGTGCCAGCAGGCGGGACTATGGCTACACCTTC; CDR3: CASRRDYGYTF
J: TRBJ1-3; V: TRBV15; size: -; length: 15; D: -; DNA: TGTGCCACCATGCGGGGACTCACCTCTGGAAACACCATATATTTT; CDR3: CATMRGLTSGNTIYF
J: TRBJ2-5; V: TRBV2; size: -; length: 14; D: TRBD1; DNA: TGTGCCAGCAACACAGGGGGCCTCCAAGAGACCCAGTACTTC; CDR3: CASNTGGLQETQYF
J: TRBJ2-7; V: TRBV20-1; size: few; length: 13; D: TRBD1; DNA: TGCAGTGCTAGCCGGGACAGGGTCTACGAGCAGTACTTC; CDR3: CSASRDRVYEQYF
J: TRBJ2-2; V: TRBV20-1; size: many; length: 16; D: TRBD2; DNA: TGCAGTGCTAGTTCCCTCCTAGCGGGAGGGGCCGGGGAGCTGTTTTTT; CDR3: CSASSLLAGGAGELFF
J: TRBJ1-5; V: TRBV18; size: -; length: 15; D: -; DNA: TGTGCCAGCTCGACACCAGGGGACCCAAATCAGCCCCAGCATTTT; CDR3: CASSTPGDPNQPQHF
J: TRBJ2-5; V: TRBV6-5; size: many; length: 14; D: TRBD2; DNA: TGTGCCAGCAGTGTTCGGACTAGCCAAGAGACCCAGTACTTC; CDR3: CASSVRTSQETQYF
J: TRBJ1-3; V: TRBV4-2; size: many; length: 18; D: TRBD1; DNA: TGTGCCAGCAGCCAAGGTCATATGGGACAGGGGACTGGAAACACCATATATTTT; CDR3: CASSQGHMGQGTGNTIYF
J: TRBJ1-1; V: TRBV19; size: many; length: 14; D: TRBD1; DNA: TGTGCCAGTAGTATTTACAGGGGTCGGGCTGAAGCTTTCTTT; CDR3: CASSIYRGRAEAFF
J: TRBJ1-2; V: TRBV20-1; size: many; length: 13; D: TRBD1; DNA: TGCAGTGCTAGGACGACAGGGACTTATGGCTACACCTTC; CDR3: CSARTTGTYGYTF
J: TRBJ1-4; V: TRBV7-2; size: once; length: 13; D: -; DNA: TGTGCCAGCAGCTTTGCGGGGGACCGAAAACTGTTTTTT; CDR3: CASSFAGDRKLFF
J: TRBJ1-5; V: TRBV7-2; size: many; length: 14; D: -; DNA: TGTGCCAGCAGCTTAGCGTGGAGTCCCAGGCCCCAGCATTTT; CDR3: CASSLAWSPRPQHF
J: TRBJ2-7; V: TRBV7-9; size: many; length: 17; D: TRBD2; DNA: TGTGCCAGCAGCTTGCCGGGACTAGCGGGAGGGGCCTACGAGCAGTACTTC; CDR3: CASSLPGLAGGAYEQYF
J: TRBJ2-3; V: TRBV10-3; size: many; length: 16; D: TRBD2; DNA: TGTGCCATCAGTGAGTCGACTAGCGGGAGGGGCGATACGCAGTATTTT; CDR3: CAISESTSGRGDTQYF
J: TRBJ2-7; V: TRBV20-1; size: -; length: 14; D: TRBD2; DNA: TGCAGTGCTAGTGTGGCTAGCGGGACGTACGAGCAGTACTTC; CDR3: CSASVASGTYEQYF
J: TRBJ1-6; V: TRBV20-1; size: many; length: 11; D: -; DNA: TGCAGTGCTATAGGGGACTCACCCCTCCACTTT; CDR3: CSAIGDSPLHF
J: TRBJ2-5; V: TRBV5-1; size: -; length: 16; D: TRBD1; DNA: TGCGCCAGCAGCTCTACCGGGACAGGGGATTGGGAGACCCAGTACTTC; CDR3: CASSSTGTGDWETQYF
J: TRBJ2-5; V: TRBV7-8; size: many; length: 15; D: -; DNA: TGTGCCAGCACCCCCTGGGCGGGAAAACAAGAGACCCAGTACTTC; CDR3: CASTPWAGKQETQYF
J: TRBJ1-2; V: TRBV28; size: many; length: 14; D: TRBD1; DNA: TGTGCCAGCAGTTACGGACAGGGGAGCTATGGCTACACCTTC; CDR3: CASSYGQGSYGYTF
J: TRBJ1-5; V: TRBV15; size: -; length: 13; D: -; DNA: TGTGCCAGCAGTCTCGCAAGAAATCAGCCCCAGCATTTT; CDR3: CASSLARNQPQHF
J: TRBJ2-5; V: TRBV7-9; size: -; length: 16; D: TRBD2; DNA: TGTGCCAGCAGCTCAGTAGCGGGAGATGGGGGAGAGACCCAGTACTTC; CDR3: CASSSVAGDGGETQYF
J: TRBJ2-7; V: TRBV24-1; size: -; length: 13; D: -; DNA: TGTGCCACCAGTGACCCCCTTTACCACGAGCAGTACTTC; CDR3: CATSDPLYHEQYF
J: TRBJ2-3; V: TRBV10-3; size: -; length: 16; D: -; DNA: TGTGCCATCAGTGAGTCGTGGGACAGCGGGAAAGATACGCAGTATTTT; CDR3: CAISESWDSGKDTQYF
J: TRBJ2-3; V: TRBV7-9; size: -; length: 18; D: -; DNA: TGTGCCAGCAGCTTATTCAAAGTGACGGGGCGTTTGGCAGATACGCAGTATTTT; CDR3: CASSLFKVTGRLADTQYF
J: TRBJ2-7; V: TRBV2; size: -; length: 12; D: -; DNA: TGTGCCATCGCCAAGGGGGGGTACGAGCAGTACTTC; CDR3: CAIAKGGYEQYF
J: TRBJ2-3; V: TRBV15; size: -; length: 16; D: -; DNA: TGTGCCACCAGCAGTGAAGGGGTCGGAGACACAGATACGCAGTATTTT; CDR3: CATSSEGVGDTDTQYF
J: TRBJ2-5; V: TRBV10-3; size: once; length: 15; D: TRBD2; DNA: TGTGCCATCAGTGTGCGACTAGCGCCCCAAGAGACCCAGTACTTC; CDR3: CAISVRLAPQETQYF
J: TRBJ2-5; V: TRBV20-1; size: -; length: 15; D: TRBD2; DNA: TGCAGTGCTAGATTAAGGGAGGGCCTTGGGCAGACCCAGTACTTC; CDR3: CSARLREGLGQTQYF
J: TRBJ2-3; V: TRBV7-2; size: many; length: 14; D: TRBD1; DNA: TGTGCCAGCAGGTGGGACAGGGGAAAAGATACGCAGTATTTT; CDR3: CASRWDRGKDTQYF
J: TRBJ1-5; V: TRBV27; size: few; length: 17; D: -; DNA: TGTGCCAGCAGCGCTCGGCCGGACAGTTATAGCAATCAGCCCCAGCATTTT; CDR3: CASSARPDSYSNQPQHF
J: TRBJ2-2; V: TRBV7-6; size: many; length: 15; D: TRBD2; DNA: TGTGCCAGCAGCTTAATAGCGGGAGACGGCGGGGAGCTGTTTTTT; CDR3: CASSLIAGDGGELFF
J: TRBJ2-5; V: TRBV6-1; size: many; length: 15; D: -; DNA: TGTGCCAGCAGTGAGATTGCAGGAGAACCAGAGACCCAGTACTTC; CDR3: CASSEIAGEPETQYF
J: TRBJ2-5; V: TRBV24-1; size: -; length: 13; D: -; DNA: TGTGCCACCAGTGAGGGCCCTCGGGGGACCCAGTACTTC; CDR3: CATSEGPRGTQYF
J: TRBJ1-6; V: TRBV2; size: -; length: 14; D: TRBD1; DNA: TGTGCCAGCAGACCCGGGACAGGGGATTCACCCCTCCACTTT; CDR3: CASRPGTGDSPLHF
J: TRBJ1-5; V: TRBV27; size: many; length: 16; D: -; DNA: TGTGCCAGCAGCCCACTATTCGACGGTTACAATCAGCCCCAGCATTTT; CDR3: CASSPLFDGYNQPQHF
J: TRBJ1-4; V: TRBV12-3/TRBV12-4; size: many; length: 13; D: TRBD1; DNA: TGTGCCAGCAGCCGAGACAGGGACGAAAAACTGTTTTTT; CDR3: CASSRDRDEKLFF